This T cell receptor beta chain was recorded in a study of cytomegalovirus exposure and HLA in healthy donors. Study details: Out of approximately 400 genotyped donors, about 76% belonged to the Caucasian-associated ancestry cluster.

Comments on this clone: Its antigen remains unidentified.

The CDR3 is made up of 15 amino acids. V trimming: 1 base; J trimming: 8 bases; junction bases outside the gene matches: 5. Germline V lookup: CDR1 MDHEN, CDR2 SYDVKM. Regarding the study as a whole: Researchers catalogued approximately 160 TCR beta chains as cytomegalovirus-associated. For TCR beta chains, V- and J-gene trimming was later linked to a missense DCLRE1C variant.

Researchers ran the PCR with 60 Vbeta and 13 Jbeta primers. In the authors' workflow: Unique TCR beta chains totaled about 78 million in a later count, with roughly 11 million of them shared. TCRdb keeps only in-frame clones here, not all; method: immunoSEQ multiplex PCR. The V and J calls and clone size are taken from that table; D and trimming were inferred from the DNA. The data show about 140,000 clones, more than 70% seen once. The V call is TRBV28, the J call TRBJ2-2; 9 bases are a match to TRBD2. The sample taken for sequencing was PBMCs. This sequence was found in a man younger than 30 in good health and CMV-seropositive. The CDR3 loop is CASSLLAGVSGELFF. CDR3 in DNA: TGTGCCAGCAGTTTATTAGCGGGAGTTTCTGGGGAGCTGTTTTTT.